This T cell receptor beta chain is drawn from a study of glioma-infiltrating T cells. Amplification of TCR alpha and beta CDR3 regions from RNA used iRepertoire nested multiplex PCR. TCRdb independently ran MiXCR on the multiplex PCR reads; one entry per CDR3 protein. Among 100,000 to 150,000 distinct CDR3 sequences listed, around 23% were seen once. V was clipped by 3 bases and J by 7 bases, with 10 bases between them. CDR1 and CDR2 from the germline V gene are LNHDA and SQIVND (reference sequence). The CDR3 has 14 residues. Input material: glioma tissue, nonneoplastic brain tissue, or PBMCs (not recorded which). This sequence joins TRBV19 and TRBJ1-6; D call uncertain. The sequence was obtained from a human donor with low-grade glioma or glioblastoma, undergoing nonglioma brain surgery, or in good health (not recorded which). The CDR3 loop is CASSIMSPNSPLHF. CDR3 DNA sequence: TGTGCCAGTAGTATCATGAGTCCCAATTCACCCCTCCACTTT.